This entry concerns a single T cell receptor (beta chain). This specimen belongs to a study of OX40 agonist ivuxolimab in advanced cancers. Whole-study context: With ivuxolimab, an agonistic anti-OX40 (CD134) antibody, patients were treated. Head and neck, renal cell, melanoma or hepatocellular carcinoma were the cancers that dose-escalation patients had. Three patients, one with hepatocellular carcinoma and two with cutaneous melanoma, achieved partial responses.

It was autoimmune disease history or systemic immunosuppression that excluded patients. The CDR3 is 15 amino acids. The V and J ends lost 4 bases and 2 bases respectively, with 13 bases between them. Germline V gives CDR1 SGDLS, CDR2 YYNGEE. Here immunoSEQ multiplex PCR was the method, and the copy in TCRdb shows in-frame clones only, minus some. The table has fewer than 20,000 clones, roughly 90% seen once. The sequences come from CD4+ or CD8+ T cells sorted from blood, collected in a trial of the OX40 agonist ivuxolimab. This sequence was found in an adult with an advanced solid tumor such as melanoma, head and neck, liver or kidney cancer. J is TRBJ1-5 and V is TRBV9; D perhaps matches TRBD1 (5 bases). The CDR3 protein is CASSPAGGRNQPQHF. Here the CDR3 DNA reads TGTGCCAGCAGCCCTGCCGGGGGTCGCAATCAGCCCCAGCATTTT.